These 19 T cell receptor beta chains originate from one sample sequenced in a study of cytomegalovirus exposure and HLA in healthy donors. Both 60 Vbeta primers and 13 Jbeta primers went into the PCR. Produced via immunoSEQ multiplex PCR; TCRdb's table is partial and in-frame only. The sample has 50,000 or so clones, approximately 71% seen once. What was sequenced was PBMCs. These receptors originate from a man aged 35 to 55 in good health and CMV-seropositive.

This clone was seen more than once but under ten times. The chain has TRBV4-1 and TRBJ1-1; no firm D call. CDR3 length equals 15 residues. Trimming pared 1 base from V and 4 bases from J, leaving 13 bases between. CDR1 is MGHRA and CDR2 is YSYEKL in the germline V gene. CDR3 amino acids: CASSQVEPGGTEAFF. In nucleotides, the CDR3 is TGCGCCAGCAGCCAAGTGGAACCCGGCGGCACTGAAGCTTTCTTT.

The chain joins TRBV29-1 to TRBJ1-1, with TRBD1 matching over 7 bases. The CDR3 sequence is 15 residues long. Trimming removed 4 bases from V and 11 bases from J; junction bases left unmatched: 19. CDR1 is SQVTM and CDR2 is ANQGSEA in the germline V gene. The CDR3 here is CSVGSGQGGGGAAFF. The CDR3 DNA reads TGCAGCGTTGGTTCGGGTCAGGGGGGCGGGGGGGCCGCTTTCTTT.

V and J are TRBV7-8 and TRBJ1-2, with D perhaps TRBD1 (6 bases). V lost 6 bases and J 6 bases, leaving 20 bases between the germline ends. Germline-derived CDR1 and CDR2 are SGHVS and FQNEAQ. This CDR3 is built from 15 residues. CDR3 in DNA: TGTGCCAGCAGACGAATCCCAGGGGAACCCAATGGCTACACCTTC. It encodes CASRRIPGEPNGYTF.

V is TRBV2 and J is TRBJ1-3; 7 positions agree with TRBD1. V lost 6 bases to trimming and J lost 0 bases; unmatched junction nucleotides: 2. In germline, CDR1 is SNHLY, CDR2 FYNNEI. The CDR3 extends over 14 amino acids. The CDR3 is CASSTGASGNTIYF. The CDR3 DNA reads TGTGCCAGCAGCACAGGGGCCTCTGGAAACACCATATATTTT.

The rearrangement uses TRBV2 and TRBJ2-5; 9 bases align to TRBD2. The trim removed 7 bases at V and 0 bases at J, leaving 6 bases unmatched. Germline V gene lookup returns CDR1 SNHLY and CDR2 FYNNEI. CDR3 length: 15 amino acids. CDR3 in DNA: TGTGCCAGCACCCGCGGGGGGGGGTACCAAGAGACCCAGTACTTC. This sequence encodes CASTRGGGYQETQYF.

The rearrangement joins TRBV5-4 to TRBJ2-7; D is unclear. The germline V gene encodes CDR1 SGHNT and CDR2 YYREEE (reference sequence). This CDR3 is 16 amino acids long. V was clipped by 0 bases and J by 11 bases, with 24 bases between them. The CDR3, as DNA: TGTGCCAGCAGCTTGGGTACTACCTTCTCTGAAGTGGATAAGTACTTC. The encoded protein is CASSLGTTFSEVDKYF.

This clone appeared a few times. This same CDR3 is encoded by further DNA sequences in the sample. The chain has TRBV10-1 and TRBJ1-6; no firm D call. This CDR3 spans 14 amino acids. Between the trimmed V and J ends, which lost 2 bases and 10 bases, there was a span of 12 bases. Germline V gene data show CDR1 as WNHNN and CDR2 as SYGVQD (reference sequence). CDR3 nucleotides: TGCGCCAGCAGTGAGAGTGGGAGAGGGTCACCCCTCCACTTT. Protein: CASSESGRGSPLHF.

V usage is TRBV11-1 and J usage is TRBJ2-5, with 11 bases lining up with TRBD1. The junction had 8 bases not matched to a gene; V was cut back by 6 bases and J by 5 bases. CDR3 length equals 15 residues. In germline, CDR1 is SGHAT, CDR2 FQDESV (reference sequence). CDR3 nucleotide sequence: TGTGCCAGCAGTGATAGGACAGGGGGCAGTGAGACCCAGTACTTC. This gives the protein CASSDRTGGSETQYF. Full variable domain (missing parts from reference TRBV11-1 and TRBJ2-5): EAEVAQSPRYKITEKSQAVAFWCDPISGHATLYWYRQILGQGPELLVQFQDESVVDDSQLPKDRFSAERLKGVDSTLKIQPAELGDSAMYLCASSDRTGGSETQYFGPGTRLLVL.

The chain uses TRBV6-5 and TRBJ2-4, with 8 bases fitting TRBD1. This CDR3 has 15 amino acids. CDR1 and CDR2 (germline): MNHEY, SVGAGI. Trimming at V came to 4 bases and at J to 8 bases, leaving 10 bases not matched to a gene. This CDR3 is CASSSRGDRRHIQYF. The DNA for the CDR3 is TGTGCCAGCAGTTCGAGGGGGGACAGGAGGCACATTCAGTACTTC.

The chain uses TRBV2 and TRBJ2-3; 7 positions agree with TRBD1. Germline V gene data show CDR1 as SNHLY and CDR2 as FYNNEI. V shed 5 bases, J shed 5 bases, and the junction held 7 bases outside the gene matches. CDR3 size: 14 residues. CDR3 sequence reads: CASSSTGIKDTQYF. The CDR3 DNA follows: TGTGCCAGCAGTTCGACAGGGATTAAAGATACGCAGTATTTT.

J is TRBJ1-1 and V is TRBV9; D gene uncertain. V was clipped by 3 bases and J by 4 bases, with 13 bases between them. The CDR3 is made up of 14 amino acids. Per germline, CDR1 SGDLS and CDR2 YYNGEE. This chain's CDR3 is CASSGEGGSTEAFF. CDR3 coding DNA: TGTGCCAGCAGCGGGGAGGGAGGGAGCACTGAAGCTTTCTTT.

The chain uses TRBV5-1 and TRBJ2-3; D is unresolved. The CDR3 covers 13 residues. V lost 4 bases to trimming and J lost 2 bases, with 8 bases between them. Looked up from germline, CDR1 is SGHRS and CDR2 is YFSETQ. The CDR3 bases are TGCGCCAGCAGCCCAGACATCACAGATACGCAGTATTTT. Amino acids: CASSPDITDTQYF. Using reference TRBV5-1 and TRBJ2-3 for the parts outside the CDR3, the full variable domain is KAGVTQTPRYLIKTRGQQVTLSCSPISGHRSVSWYQQTPGQGLQFLFEYFSETQRNKGNFPGRFSGRQFSNSRSEMNVSTLELGDSALYLCASSPDITDTQYFGPGTRLTVL.

The CDR3 reads CASSSPGYDSSETQYF. Written as DNA, the CDR3 is TGTGCCAGCAGCTCACCCGGGTATGACTCGTCGGAGACCCAGTACTTC. The rearrangement links TRBV7-9 to TRBJ2-5; D unclear. The CDR3 is 16 amino acids. Looked up from germline, CDR1 is SEHNR and CDR2 is FQNEAQ (reference sequence). Trimming shortened V by 4 bases and J by 5 bases, and 20 bases separated the two germline ends.

This clone is a singleton in its sample. The V gene is TRBV4-1, the J gene TRBJ2-3; 7 bases line up with TRBD2. The J segment lost 1 base and the V segment lost 2 bases, leaving 3 bases of the junction unmatched. The germline gives CDR1 MGHRA, CDR2 YSYEKL. The length of the CDR3 is 15 residues. The CDR3 DNA is TGCGCCAGCAGCCAAAGCGGGGCCCGCACAGATACGCAGTATTTT. It translates to CASSQSGARTDTQYF.

The chain couples TRBV18 to TRBJ2-7; 7 bases match TRBD1. The trim removed 2 bases at V and 0 bases at J, leaving 7 bases unmatched. This CDR3 spans 16 amino acids. Per germline, CDR1 KGHSH and CDR2 LQKENI. The CDR3 protein is CASSPDRDRYSYEQYF. The CDR3 DNA is TGTGCCAGCTCACCAGATAGGGACAGATACTCCTACGAGCAGTACTTC.

V gene TRBV27 combines with J gene TRBJ2-7; no definite D call. Germline CDR1 reads MNHEY; CDR2 reads SMNVEV (reference sequence). Deletions cut 4 bases from V and 3 bases from J, with 10 bases between. There are 13 residues in the CDR3. CDR3 nucleotide sequence: TGTGCCAGCAGTTCCCCTCCCGGCTACGAGCAGTACTTC. Amino acid sequence: CASSSPPGYEQYF.

The genes are TRBV7-9 and TRBJ2-3; 11 bases are a match to TRBD2. CDR1 and CDR2 from the germline V gene are SEHNR and FQNEAQ (reference sequence). This CDR3 has 16 amino acids. The trim removed 3 bases at V and 3 bases at J, leaving 5 bases unmatched. The CDR3 spells CASSFSGGARTDTQYF. Written as DNA, the CDR3 is TGTGCCAGCAGCTTTAGCGGGGGGGCCCGGACAGATACGCAGTATTTT.

This clone was counted once. The chain links TRBV5-4 to TRBJ1-1, with TRBD1 matching 7 bases. V shed 3 bases, J shed 0 bases, and the junction held 2 bases outside the gene matches. Germline V gene sequence: CDR1 SGHNT, CDR2 YYREEE (reference sequence). The length of the CDR3 is 14 residues. The CDR3 sequence is CASSSGQLNTEAFF. The CDR3 nucleotides are TGTGCCAGCAGCTCGGGACAGTTGAACACTGAAGCTTTCTTT.

This clone was recorded once. The gene calls are TRBV7-9 and TRBJ2-5, with D unresolved. Trimming shortened V by 3 bases and J by 4 bases, and 9 bases separated the two germline ends. In germline, CDR1 is SEHNR, CDR2 FQNEAQ (reference sequence). This CDR3 spans 13 amino acids. The CDR3 DNA reads as TGTGCCAGCAGCTTTGATATCGGAGAGACCCAGTACTTC. This encodes CASSFDIGETQYF.